This T cell receptor (beta chain) was captured by sequencing in a study of a mutant IDH1 vaccine in newly diagnosed glioma. Study information: Vaccination followed radiotherapy alone by 4-6 weeks, or accompanied temozolomide cycles. Study-level results: Any relationship between pseudoprogression and changes in top peripheral T cell clonotypes seemed absent.

Clones were read by immunoSEQ multiplex PCR, and TCRdb kept only the in-frame ones, dropping some. The sample has 50,000 to 65,000 clones; roughly two thirds are singletons. The CDR3 has 13 residues. Germline V gene lookup returns CDR1 WSHSY and CDR2 SAAADI. V lost 9 bases to trimming and J lost 7 bases, with 16 bases between them. Time point denoted: week 47, end of study. Topical imiquimod was applied with each vaccine dose, which held 300 ug of mutant IDH1 20-mer peptide. Patients underwent eight vaccinations, which took place in weeks 1, 3, 5, 7, 11, 15, 19 and 23. Comment on this clone: Antigen specificity is unknown.

The TCR sequence derives from a man in his forties with glioma. Some clones in this sample may be carry-over from other donors' samples. The genes are TRBV10-2 and TRBJ2-1, with D possibly TRBD2 on 6 matching bases. Sequenced material: peripheral blood mononuclear cells (PBMCs), taken from a glioma patient whose treatment included an IDH1 peptide vaccine. CDR3: CASRDFQVNEQFF. The CDR3 nucleotides read TGCGCCAGTAGGGACTTCCAGGTGAATGAGCAGTTCTTC.